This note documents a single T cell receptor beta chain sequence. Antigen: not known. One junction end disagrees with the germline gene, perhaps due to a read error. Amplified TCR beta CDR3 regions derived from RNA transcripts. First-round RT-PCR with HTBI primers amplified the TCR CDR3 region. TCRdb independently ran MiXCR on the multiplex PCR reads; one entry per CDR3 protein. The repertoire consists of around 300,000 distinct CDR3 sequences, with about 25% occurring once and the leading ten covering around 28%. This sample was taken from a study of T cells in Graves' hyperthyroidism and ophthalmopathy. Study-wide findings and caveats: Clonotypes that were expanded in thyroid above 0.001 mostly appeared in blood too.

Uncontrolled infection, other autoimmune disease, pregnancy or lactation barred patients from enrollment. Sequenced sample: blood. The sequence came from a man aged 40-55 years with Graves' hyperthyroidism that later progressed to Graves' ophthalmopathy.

In DNA form, the CDR3 reads TGCAGTTCTAGAGGAGGGGACGAGCAGTACTTC. Protein product: CSSRGGDEQYF. The V and J genes are TRBV20-1 and TRBJ2-7; tentatively, D is TRBD2 (6 bases). CDR1 and CDR2 from the germline V gene are DFQATT and SNEGSKA (reference sequence). This CDR3 has 11 residues.